These 26 T cell receptor beta chains originate from one sample sequenced in a study of T-cell reconstitution after alpha-beta-depleted transplantation in children. A TCRbeta library incorporating unique molecular identifiers was prepared. TCRdb reanalysed the PCR reads using MiXCR and keeps one entry per CDR3 protein. The sample lists some 200,000 distinct CDR3 sequences, 8.4% occurring once. The sequencing here drew on PBMCs, mostly from graft donor cells, taken 360 days after TCRalphabeta/CD19-depleted stem cell transplant. These receptor sequences come from a male patient under 10 years old who had a stem cell transplant for acute myeloid leukemia, so the T cells may come from the graft donor.

In its sample, this clonotype was seen a few times. The chain couples TRBV7-9 to TRBJ2-4; D possibly uses TRBD1 or TRBD2 (6 bases each). The CDR3 runs 15 residues. V was pared by 5 bases and J by 2 bases, with 13 bases between. Germline V gene sequence: CDR1 SEHNR, CDR2 FQNEAQ (reference sequence). CDR3 sequence reads: CASSPGASPKNIQYF. CDR3 sequence (DNA): TGTGCCAGCAGCCCGGGGGCCTCGCCCAAAAACATTCAGTACTTC. The full variable domain, with the rest looked up from reference TRBV7-9 and TRBJ2-4, is DTGVSQNPRHKITKRGQNVTFRCDPISEHNRLYWYRQTLGQGPEFLTYFQNEAQLEKSRLLSDRFSAERPKGSFSTLEIQRTEQGDSAMYLCASSPGASPKNIQYFGAGTRLSVL.

The chain carries TRBV6-2 or TRBV6-3 and TRBJ2-1; 10 bases match TRBD2. With 9 bases clipped from V and 4 bases from J, the junction kept 3 bases outside the gene matches. Germline V gene lookup returns CDR1 MNHEY and CDR2 SVGEGT. The CDR3 covers 13 residues. CDR3 sequence (DNA): TGTGCCAGTAGCGGGAGGATGTACAATGAGCAGTTCTTC. Protein product: CASSGRMYNEQFF.

The chain uses TRBV5-1 and TRBJ2-3; 8 bases map to TRBD1. Germline V lookup: CDR1 SGHRS, CDR2 YFSETQ. The CDR3 runs 18 residues. Trimming at V came to 1 base and at J to 5 bases, leaving 15 bases not matched to a gene. The CDR3 loop reads CASSLMSRDRTGGDTQYF. CDR3 coding DNA: TGCGCCAGCAGCTTGATGAGTCGAGACAGAACAGGGGGAGATACGCAGTATTTT.

This clonotype was detected a few times. The chain links TRBV7-8 to TRBJ1-3, with TRBD1 matching over 7 bases. J lost 4 bases, V lost 1 base, and 1 base had no gene match. The CDR3 has 14 amino acids. Germline lookup yields CDR1 SGHVS and CDR2 FQNEAQ. The chain's CDR3 is CASSLVGQGNTIYF. Written as DNA, the CDR3 is TGTGCCAGCAGCTTAGTGGGACAGGGAAACACCATATATTTT.

In its sample, this clonotype was seen many times. The chain employs TRBV12-3 or TRBV12-4 and TRBJ1-1, with a weak D call TRBD1 (5 bases). Trimming cost V 3 bases and J 2 bases, with 7 bases left between them. The CDR3 runs to 13 residues. The CDR3 nucleotides read TGTGCCAGCAGTTTCGGGGGAAACACTGAAGCTTTCTTT. The encoded protein is CASSFGGNTEAFF.

This clonotype has a handful of counts. The chain is built from TRBV20-1 and TRBJ1-3, with D perhaps matching TRBD1 (6 bases). The V gene's germline CDR1 is DFQATT and CDR2 SNEGSKA (reference sequence). The CDR3 extends over 12 amino acids. V was shortened by 3 bases and J by 7 bases, with 10 bases between the two germline ends. CDR3: CSASTGLNTIYF. The CDR3 bases are TGCAGTGCTAGCACAGGGCTCAACACCATATATTTT.

This clonotype was observed a few times. This rearrangement joins TRBV15 to TRBJ1-1; tentative D call: TRBD1 (6 bases). Trimming stripped 0 bases from V and 7 bases from J, with 12 bases between. In germline, CDR1 is LNHNV, CDR2 YYDKDF (reference sequence). This CDR3 has 14 residues. CDR3 nucleotide sequence: TGTGCCACCAGCAGAGAGCGGCAGGGGCTTGAAGCTTTCTTT. Amino acids: CATSRERQGLEAFF.

The chain carries TRBV5-1 and TRBJ2-2, with 10 bases fitting TRBD1. The V and J ends lost 3 bases and 7 bases, in that order; junction bases with no gene match: 6. The CDR3 length is 15 residues. Per germline, CDR1 SGHRS and CDR2 YFSETQ. CDR3 amino acids: CASSSGQGIGGELFF. The CDR3 DNA follows: TGCGCCAGCAGCTCGGGACAGGGGATCGGCGGGGAGCTGTTTTTT. Looking up the rest from reference TRBV5-1 and TRBJ2-2 gives the full variable domain: KAGVTQTPRYLIKTRGQQVTLSCSPISGHRSVSWYQQTPGQGLQFLFEYFSETQRNKGNFPGRFSGRQFSNSRSEMNVSTLELGDSALYLCASSSGQGIGGELFFGEGSRLTVL.

Ten or more counts support this clonotype. The chain links TRBV7-2 to TRBJ2-7; 9 bases align to TRBD2. Germline CDR1 is SGHTA and CDR2 is FQGNSA. This CDR3 spans 13 amino acids. With V trimmed by 7 bases and J by 7 bases, 8 bases remained unmatched. The CDR3 loop is CASNIAGASEQYF. The CDR3 DNA follows: TGTGCCAGCAATATAGCGGGAGCGAGTGAGCAGTACTTC.

Of note for this clonotype: Here the CDR3 omits its conserved ending phenylalanine or tryptophan, so a read error is the likely source. This chain connects TRBV7-9 to TRBJ2-5; either TRBD1 or TRBD2 may fit D (5 bases each). Germline V gene sequence: CDR1 SEHNR, CDR2 FQNEAQ (reference sequence). Trimming left V 11 bases short and J 5 bases short, with 15 bases between. This CDR3 comprises 12 residues. The chain's CDR3 is CAYDSGTETQYL. CDR3 bases: TGTGCCTACGACTCGGGGACGGAGACCCAGTACTTG.

The chain recombines TRBV20-1 with TRBJ1-5; possibly TRBD1 for D (6 bases). V shed 3 bases and J shed 7 bases, with 13 bases lying between them. Germline assignment: CDR1 DFQATT and CDR2 SNEGSKA (reference sequence). The CDR3 runs to 13 residues. The CDR3 here is CSARDREGQPQHF. CDR3 coding DNA: TGCAGTGCTAGGGACAGAGAGGGACAGCCCCAGCATTTT.

This clonotype was observed at least ten times. The V call is TRBV6-5, the J call TRBJ2-3; the D is unclear. Germline V gene sequence: CDR1 MNHEY, CDR2 SVGAGI. V was shortened by 2 bases and J by 0 bases, with 9 bases between the two germline ends. The CDR3 covers 15 residues. The CDR3 nucleotides are TGTGCCAGCAGTTACGGTGGGCTGAGCACAGATACGCAGTATTTT. Its protein product is CASSYGGLSTDTQYF.

Ten or more counts support this clonotype. The chain links TRBV4-2 to TRBJ1-5; D call uncertain. CDR3 length equals 13 residues. Germline-derived CDR1 and CDR2 are LGHNA and YNFKEQ. Trimming shortened V by 0 bases and J by 6 bases, and 6 bases separated the two germline ends. The CDR3 DNA follows: TGTGCCAGCAGCCAAGAATATGGTCAGCCCCAGCATTTT. Protein product: CASSQEYGQPQHF.

This clonotype was counted ten times or more. This chain uses TRBV7-8 with TRBJ1-1; possible D gene TRBD1, 5 bases. Trimming took 3 bases from V and 11 from J, leaving 16 bases between them. From germline, CDR1 is SGHVS and CDR2 FQNEAQ. The CDR3 has 13 amino acids. The CDR3 DNA reads TGTGCCAGCAGCTTGGGCAGGGACCGCCTGGCTTTCTTT. Translation: CASSLGRDRLAFF.

This clonotype was seen ten or more times. The chain is built from TRBV28 and TRBJ2-2; TRBD2 might be the D (6 bases). Deletions cut 4 bases from V and 1 base from J, with 25 bases between. Germline V lookup: CDR1 MDHEN, CDR2 SYDVKM. The length of the CDR3 is 20 residues. This CDR3 reads CASSWPRISGVWKNTGELFF. DNA of the CDR3: TGTGCCAGCAGTTGGCCCCGGATTAGCGGAGTATGGAAGAACACCGGGGAGCTGTTTTTT.

This clonotype has a count of ten or more. V usage is TRBV12-3 or TRBV12-4 and J usage is TRBJ2-7, with a weak D call TRBD2 (5 bases). Deletions cut 3 bases from V and 0 bases from J, with 9 bases between. This CDR3 contains 14 residues. The CDR3 loop reads CASSFSGSSYEQYF. The CDR3 DNA sequence: TGTGCCAGCAGTTTCAGCGGCAGCTCCTACGAGCAGTACTTC.

This clonotype occurred many times. The chain recombines TRBV24-1 with TRBJ2-3, with 8 bases aligning to TRBD1. CDR1 is KGHDR and CDR2 is SFDVKD in the germline V gene. CDR3 size: 18 residues. The V gene end was trimmed by 3 bases and the J gene end by 0 bases; junction bases not matched to a gene: 10. CDR3 DNA sequence: TGTGCCACCAGTGATGGGACAGGCGCCCTCCCTAGCACAGATACGCAGTATTTT. It yields the protein CATSDGTGALPSTDTQYF.

V and J are TRBV12-3 or TRBV12-4 and TRBJ2-2, with TRBD1 as a possible D gene (6 bases). The ends were cut back, 1 base at V and 6 bases at J, with 6 bases in the middle. The CDR3 loop spans 13 amino acids. The CDR3 DNA reads TGTGCCAGCAGTTTAGACAGGGCCGGGGAGCTGTTTTTT. Translating gives CASSLDRAGELFF.

This clonotype was seen only a few times. The chain links TRBV7-9 to TRBJ2-3; weak D call: TRBD2 (5 bases). Trimming cost V 5 bases and J 2 bases, with 17 bases left between them. CDR1 and CDR2 (germline): SEHNR, FQNEAQ (reference sequence). There are 16 residues in the CDR3. Here the CDR3 reads CASSEREGANTDTQYF. The CDR3 region has the DNA TGTGCCAGCAGCGAGCGCGAGGGAGCAAACACAGATACGCAGTATTTT.

This clonotype was picked up many times. The genes are TRBV20-1 and TRBJ2-3; TRBD2 aligns across 8 bases. CDR1 and CDR2 from the germline V gene are DFQATT and SNEGSKA (reference sequence). The CDR3 totals 12 residues. V gave up 8 bases and J gave up 5 bases; unmatched junction bases: 6. CDR3 sequence reads: CSLRTSGDTQYF. As DNA, the CDR3 is TGCAGTCTTCGCACTAGCGGAGATACGCAGTATTTT.

This clonotype appeared a few times. At one boundary the junction diverges from the germline segment, which might be a read error. This chain joins TRBV7-7 and TRBJ2-5; possibly TRBD2 for D (6 bases). The CDR3 contains 13 residues. Germline-derived CDR1 and CDR2 are SSHAT and FNYEAQ (reference sequence). CDR3 DNA: TGTGCTAGCAGCGTGGGACTTGAAGAGACCCAGTACTTC. Translating gives CASSVGLEETQYF.

This chain links TRBV20-1 with TRBJ1-4, with D tentatively TRBD1 (6 bases). Trimming cost V 4 bases and J 6 bases, with 12 bases left between them. The V gene's germline CDR1 is DFQATT and CDR2 SNEGSKA (reference sequence). The CDR3 extends over 13 amino acids. In DNA form, the CDR3 reads TGCAGTGCTAACCGGGGGCGGGATGAAAAACTGTTTTTT. It translates to CSANRGRDEKLFF.

The chain links TRBV27 to TRBJ1-5, with D uncertain. This CDR3 is 13 amino acids long. V lost 4 bases and J lost 4, with 8 bases in between. Germline loops: CDR1 MNHEY, CDR2 SMNVEV (reference sequence). This CDR3 is CASSSTRNQPQHF. CDR3 DNA sequence: TGTGCCAGCAGTTCCACACGAAATCAGCCCCAGCATTTT.

Ten or more counts support this clonotype. V gene TRBV24-1 combines with J gene TRBJ2-1; 7 bases map to TRBD2. V shed 2 bases and J 5 bases; nucleotides not matched to a gene: 5. The germline V gene has CDR1 KGHDR and CDR2 SFDVKD. The CDR3 consists of 15 residues. The CDR3 DNA reads TGTGCCACCAGTGATTCAGCGGGACTCGACAATGAGCAGTTCTTC. This translates into CATSDSAGLDNEQFF.

This clonotype was observed at least ten times. This rearrangement joins TRBV20-1 to TRBJ2-1; D is perhaps TRBD2 (5 bases). The CDR3 is made up of 13 amino acids. CDR1 is DFQATT, CDR2 SNEGSKA, per germline (reference sequence). The CDR3 is CSVREWLYNEQFF. CDR3 bases: TGCAGCGTAAGGGAGTGGCTCTACAATGAGCAGTTCTTC.

The V gene is TRBV5-1, the J gene TRBJ1-1; 8 bases fit TRBD1. The CDR3 has 17 amino acids. Germline CDR1 reads SGHRS; CDR2 reads YFSETQ. V shed 3 bases, J shed 1 base, and the junction held 11 bases outside the gene matches. The CDR3 DNA follows: TGCGCCAGCAGCTGGACAGGGCCCCGTTCAGGGAACACTGAAGCTTTCTTT. Translation: CASSWTGPRSGNTEAFF.